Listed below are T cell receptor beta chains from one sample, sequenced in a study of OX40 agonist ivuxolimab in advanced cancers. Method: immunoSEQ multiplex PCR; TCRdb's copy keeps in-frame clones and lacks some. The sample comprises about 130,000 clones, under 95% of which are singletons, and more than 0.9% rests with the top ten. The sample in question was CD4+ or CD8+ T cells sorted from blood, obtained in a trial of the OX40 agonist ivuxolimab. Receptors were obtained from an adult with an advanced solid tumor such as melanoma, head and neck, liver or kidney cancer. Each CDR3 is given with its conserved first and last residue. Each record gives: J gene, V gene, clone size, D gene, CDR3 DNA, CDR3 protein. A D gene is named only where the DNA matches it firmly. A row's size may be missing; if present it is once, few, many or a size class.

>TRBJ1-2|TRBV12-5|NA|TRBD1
TGTGCTAGTGGTTTGGTACTCATCTTATCCCAATCCCAGACAGGGCTTGGCTACACCTTC
CASGLVLILSQSQTGLGYTF
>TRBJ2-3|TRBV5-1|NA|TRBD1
TGCGCCAGCAGCTTGGGACAGGGACCAGATACGCAGTATTTT
CASSLGQGPDTQYF
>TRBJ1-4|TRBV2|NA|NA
TGTGCCAGCAGTGAATTGGGCGGGGAGTCAGAAAAACTGTTTTTT
CASSELGGESEKLFF
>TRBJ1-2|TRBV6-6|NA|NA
TGTGCCAGCAGCCCCGTCAACTCTAACTATGGCTACACCTTC
CASSPVNSNYGYTF
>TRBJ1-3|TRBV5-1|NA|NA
TGCGCCAGCAGCTGGGGGGGACGGAGCTCTGGAAACACCATATATTTT
CASSWGGRSSGNTIYF
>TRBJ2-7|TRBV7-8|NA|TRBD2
TGTGCCAGCAGCTTCGGCGGGGGTCTGGGGGAGCAGTACTTC
CASSFGGGLGEQYF
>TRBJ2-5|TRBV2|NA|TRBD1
TGTGCCAGCAGGGAACCCGGGACAGCGTTATGGGACCAGTACTTC
CASREPGTALWDQYF
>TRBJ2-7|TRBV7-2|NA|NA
TGTGCCAGCAGCTCCCAACAGGGTACCTCCTACGAGCAGTACTTC
CASSSQQGTSYEQYF
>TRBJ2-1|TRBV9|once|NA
TGTGCCAGCAGCGTAGGACTGGATAGCTCCTACAATGAGCAGTTCTTC
CASSVGLDSSYNEQFF
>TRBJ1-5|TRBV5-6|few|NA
TGTGCCAGCAGCTTGCTGGCATATAGCAATCAGCCCCAGCATTTT
CASSLLAYSNQPQHF
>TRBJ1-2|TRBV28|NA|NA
TGTGCCAGCAGTTTGGTGGGCTATGGCTACACCTTC
CASSLVGYGYTF
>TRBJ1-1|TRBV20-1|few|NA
TGCAGTGCGGGGGAAGTGGGAGCTTTCTTT
CSAGEVGAFF
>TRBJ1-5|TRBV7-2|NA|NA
TGTGCCAGCAGCTTATCTGCAGGTCAGCCCCAGCATTTT
CASSLSAGQPQHF
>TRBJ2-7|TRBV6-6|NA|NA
TGTGCCAGCAGTTACTGGGGCGAGCAGTACTTC
CASSYWGEQYF
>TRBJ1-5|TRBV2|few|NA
TGTGCCAGCAACGGGGGGACGGGCAATCAGCCCCAGCATTTT
CASNGGTGNQPQHF
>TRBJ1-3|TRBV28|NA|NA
TGTGCCAGCAGGGCCGGGGCCGGCGGAAACACCATATATTTT
CASRAGAGGNTIYF
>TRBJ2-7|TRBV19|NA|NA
TGTGCCAGTAGTATCCAGATACTTTACGAGCAGTACTTC
CASSIQILYEQYF
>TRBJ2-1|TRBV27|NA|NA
TGTGCCAGCAGCCGGGTCCGGGGCACCCTCTCCTACAATGAGCAGTTCTTC
CASSRVRGTLSYNEQFF
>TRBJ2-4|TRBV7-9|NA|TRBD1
TGTGCCAGCAGCTCGGGACAGGGCCTAGCCAAAAACATTCAGTACTTC
CASSSGQGLAKNIQYF
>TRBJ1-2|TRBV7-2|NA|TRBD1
TGTGCCAGCAGCGCACAGGGGAACTATGGCTACACCTTC
CASSAQGNYGYTF
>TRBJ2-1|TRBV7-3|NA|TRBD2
TGTGCCAGCAGCCGGGGAGGGACTAGCGTATACAATGAGCAGTTCTTC
CASSRGGTSVYNEQFF
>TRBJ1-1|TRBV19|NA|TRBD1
TGTGCCACTGGGGGACAGGGCGGTGGCACTGAAGCTTTCTTT
CATGGQGGGTEAFF
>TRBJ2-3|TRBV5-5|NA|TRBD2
TGTGCCAGCAGCTTTCTAGCGGGAGTGATAGATACGCAGTATTTT
CASSFLAGVIDTQYF
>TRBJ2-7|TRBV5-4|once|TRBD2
TGTGCCAGCAGCGGCGGGGGAGCGGGAGTAGTTGAGCAGTACTTC
CASSGGGAGVVEQYF